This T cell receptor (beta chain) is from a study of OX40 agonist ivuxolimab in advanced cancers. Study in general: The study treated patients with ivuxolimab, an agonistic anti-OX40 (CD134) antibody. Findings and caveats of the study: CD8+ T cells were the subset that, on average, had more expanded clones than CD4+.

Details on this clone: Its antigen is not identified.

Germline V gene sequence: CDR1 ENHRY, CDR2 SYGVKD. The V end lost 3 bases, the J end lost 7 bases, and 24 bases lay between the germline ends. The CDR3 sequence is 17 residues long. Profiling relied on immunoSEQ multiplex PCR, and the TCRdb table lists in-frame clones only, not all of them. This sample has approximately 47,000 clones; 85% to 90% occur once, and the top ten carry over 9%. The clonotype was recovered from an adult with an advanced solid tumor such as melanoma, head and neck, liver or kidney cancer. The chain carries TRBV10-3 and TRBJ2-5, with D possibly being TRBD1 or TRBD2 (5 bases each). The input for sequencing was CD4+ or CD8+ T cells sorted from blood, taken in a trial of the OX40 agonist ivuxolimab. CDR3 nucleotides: TGTGCCATCAGTGAAAAAGTCCTGGGACCTCCGGGGAGGACCCAGTACTTC. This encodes CAISEKVLGPPGRTQYF.